A single T cell receptor beta chain is shown here with its context. Repertoires were generated with immunoSEQ multiplex PCR, while TCRdb's copy carries only in-frame clones and drops some. Of 9,000 to 9,500 clones listed, 78% are singletons. The data stem from a study of T cell clones after liver transplantation. Whole-study context: Immunosuppression withdrawal was tried within 2 years after liver transplantation in this trial.

The germline CDR1 and CDR2 sequences are MGHRA and YSYEKL. The CDR3 runs 14 residues. V lost 0 bases and J 3 bases, leaving 9 bases between the germline ends. The input for sequencing was CD8+ T cells from blood, taken at the 22-month timepoint. The chain employs TRBV4-1 and TRBJ2-7; no clear D gene. The sequence derives from a human patient who received a liver transplant. The graft donor may be the source of some T cells. The CDR3 loop is CASSQEPVDYEQYF. CDR3 DNA sequence: TGCGCCAGCAGCCAAGAGCCAGTAGACTACGAGCAGTACTTC.